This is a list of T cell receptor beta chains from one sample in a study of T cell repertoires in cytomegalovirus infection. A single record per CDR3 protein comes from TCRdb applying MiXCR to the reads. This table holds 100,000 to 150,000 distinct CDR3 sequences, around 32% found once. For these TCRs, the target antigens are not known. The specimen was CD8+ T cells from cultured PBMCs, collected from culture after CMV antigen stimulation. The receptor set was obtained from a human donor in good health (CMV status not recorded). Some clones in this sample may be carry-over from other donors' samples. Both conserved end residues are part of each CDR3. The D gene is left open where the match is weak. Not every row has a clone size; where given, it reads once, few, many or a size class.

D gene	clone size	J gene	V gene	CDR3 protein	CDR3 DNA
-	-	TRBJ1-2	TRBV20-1	CSAGEGSLNYGYTF	TGCAGTGCTGGAGAGGGTAGCCTTAACTATGGCTACACCTTC
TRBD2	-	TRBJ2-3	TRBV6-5	CASSLLPSGETDTQYF	TGTGCCAGCAGTCTGCTCCCTAGCGGAGAGACAGATACGCAGTATTTT
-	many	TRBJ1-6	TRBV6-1	CASSGTDYNSPLHF	TGTGCCAGCAGTGGAACGGACTATAATTCACCCCTCCACTTT
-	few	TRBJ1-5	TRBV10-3	CAISEGGNQPQHF	TGTGCCATCAGTGAGGGGGGTAATCAGCCCCAGCATTTT
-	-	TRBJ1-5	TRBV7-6	CASSLESGELVQPQHF	TGTGCCAGCAGCTTAGAGTCAGGGGAGTTGGTGCAGCCCCAGCATTTT
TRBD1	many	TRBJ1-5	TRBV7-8	CASSLFGTGRGYSNQPQHF	TGTGCCAGCAGCCTTTTCGGGACAGGGAGGGGATATAGCAATCAGCCCCAGCATTTT
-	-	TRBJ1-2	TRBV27	CASTTGDISSSGYGYTF	TGTGCCAGCACTACCGGAGACATCTCATCTTCGGGTTATGGCTACACCTTC
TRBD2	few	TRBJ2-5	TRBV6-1	CASSETPTSGGGQETQYF	TGTGCCAGCAGTGAAACCCCCACTAGCGGGGGGGGCCAAGAGACCCAGTACTTC
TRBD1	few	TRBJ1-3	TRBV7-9	CASSSTQLSTGLPSSSGNTIYF	TGTGCCAGCAGCTCCACCCAGTTGTCGACAGGGCTCCCGTCTTCCTCTGGAAACACCATATATTTT
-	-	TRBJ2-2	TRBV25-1	CASSEVYGGKNTGELFF	TGTGCCAGCAGTGAAGTTTATGGGGGCAAGAACACCGGGGAGCTGTTTTTT
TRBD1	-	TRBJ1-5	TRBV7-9	CASSSGGPQHF	TGTGCCAGCAGCTCAGGGGGGCCCCAGCATTTT
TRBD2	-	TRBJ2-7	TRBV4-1	CASSPRLAGDYEQYF	TGCGCCAGCAGCCCGAGACTAGCGGGGGACTACGAGCAGTACTTC
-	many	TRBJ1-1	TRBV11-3	CASSLIPGRLNTEAFF	TGTGCCAGCAGCTTAATTCCAGGGAGACTGAACACTGAAGCTTTCTTT
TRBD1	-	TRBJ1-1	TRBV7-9	CASSPPDRGTEAFF	TGTGCCAGCAGCCCTCCCGACAGGGGCACTGAAGCTTTCTTT
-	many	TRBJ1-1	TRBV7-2	CASSLVTLGIAFF	TGTGCCAGCAGCTTAGTTACGCTGGGGATAGCTTTCTTT
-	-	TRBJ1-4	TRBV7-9	CASSPRQTATNEKLFF	TGTGCCAGCAGCCCCAGACAGACTGCAACTAATGAAAAACTGTTTTTT
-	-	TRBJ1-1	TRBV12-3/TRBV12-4	CASSPNIDPTEAFF	TGTGCCAGCAGTCCGAATATTGACCCCACTGAAGCTTTCTTT
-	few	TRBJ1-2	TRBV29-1	CSVEVYGSGYTF	TGCAGCGTTGAGGTTTATGGGAGCGGCTACACCTTC
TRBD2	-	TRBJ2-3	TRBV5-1	CASSPSGAGGITDTQYF	TGCGCCAGCAGCCCTTCGGGCGCGGGGGGGATCACAGATACGCAGTATTTT
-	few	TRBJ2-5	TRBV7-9	CASSETWETQYF	TGTGCCAGCAGCGAAACGTGGGAGACCCAGTACTTC
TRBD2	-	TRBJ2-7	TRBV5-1	CASSLALGLAGAPSSYEQYF	TGCGCCAGCAGCTTGGCCTTAGGACTAGCGGGGGCCCCAAGCTCCTACGAGCAGTACTTC
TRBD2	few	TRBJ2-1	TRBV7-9	CASSPGTSEYNEQFF	TGTGCCAGCAGCCCCGGGACTAGCGAATACAATGAGCAGTTCTTC
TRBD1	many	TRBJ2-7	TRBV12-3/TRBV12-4	CASRRDRGGEQYF	TGTGCCAGCAGACGGGACAGGGGAGGCGAGCAGTACTTC
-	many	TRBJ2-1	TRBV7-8	CASTPVGIYEQFF	TGTGCCAGCACCCCGGTGGGGATTTATGAGCAGTTCTTC
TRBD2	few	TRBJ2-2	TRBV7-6	CASSFGGGPNTGELFF	TGTGCCAGCAGCTTCGGCGGGGGTCCGAACACCGGGGAGCTGTTTTTT
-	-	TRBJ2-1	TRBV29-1	CSVGEGAEQFF	TGCAGCGTTGGGGAAGGGGCTGAGCAGTTCTTC
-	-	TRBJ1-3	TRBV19	CASSIGPLGNTIYF	TGTGCCAGTAGTATCGGTCCTCTCGGAAACACCATATATTTT
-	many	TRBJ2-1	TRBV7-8	CASSLRGGASSYNEQFF	TGTGCCAGCAGCTTAAGAGGTGGGGCGAGCTCCTACAATGAGCAGTTCTTC
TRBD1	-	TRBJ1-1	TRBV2	CASNTGVGTEAFF	TGTGCCAGCAATACAGGGGTTGGCACTGAAGCTTTCTTT
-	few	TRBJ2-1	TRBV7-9	CASSSPEQGTAYNEQFF	TGTGCCAGCAGCTCACCCGAACAGGGAACGGCGTACAATGAGCAGTTCTTC
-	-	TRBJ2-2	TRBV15	CATSSEGGNTGELFF	TGTGCCACCAGCTCAGAGGGGGGAAACACCGGGGAGCTGTTTTTT
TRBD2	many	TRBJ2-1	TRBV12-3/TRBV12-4	CASSSPGGGAGNEQFF	TGTGCCAGCAGTTCACCGGGGGGGGGCGCGGGGAATGAGCAGTTCTTC
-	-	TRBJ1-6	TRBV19	CASSMGDSPLHF	TGTGCCAGTAGTATGGGGGATTCACCCCTCCACTTT
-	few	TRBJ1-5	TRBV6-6	CASSYPGENQPQHF	TGTGCCAGCAGTTACCCCGGTGAAAATCAGCCCCAGCATTTT
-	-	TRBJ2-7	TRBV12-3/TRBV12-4	CANSFSGPFYEQYF	TGTGCCAACAGTTTTTCGGGGCCGTTCTACGAGCAGTACTTC
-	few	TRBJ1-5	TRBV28	CASSHHRVSEPQHF	TGTGCCAGCAGTCACCACAGGGTATCTGAGCCCCAGCATTTT
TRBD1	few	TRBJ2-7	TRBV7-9	CASSVDRGEQYF	TGTGCCAGCAGCGTGGACAGGGGCGAGCAGTACTTC
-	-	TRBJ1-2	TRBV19	CASSYDRNGYGYTF	TGTGCCAGTAGTTACGACAGAAATGGGTATGGCTACACCTTC
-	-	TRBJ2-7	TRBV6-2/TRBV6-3	CASSNALVSPYEQYF	TGTGCCAGCAGTAACGCACTAGTTTCGCCCTACGAGCAGTACTTC
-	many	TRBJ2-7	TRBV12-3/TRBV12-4	CASSELPPPSADEQYF	TGTGCCAGCAGTGAACTCCCCCCACCCTCTGCTGACGAGCAGTACTTC
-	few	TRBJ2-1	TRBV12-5	CASGLVRDLVLAPYEQFF	TGTGCTAGTGGTTTGGTACGTGATTTGGTGCTAGCTCCTTACGAGCAGTTCTTC
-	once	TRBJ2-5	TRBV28	CASSLLRSGAGRETQYF	TGTGCCAGCAGTTTATTACGTTCGGGGGCTGGTAGGGAGACCCAGTACTTC
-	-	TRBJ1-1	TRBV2	CASNQLAQGRVNTEAFF	TGTGCCAGCAATCAATTGGCCCAGGGTAGGGTGAACACTGAAGCTTTCTTT
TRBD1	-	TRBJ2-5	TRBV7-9	CASRLQGAETQYF	TGTGCCAGCAGGTTACAGGGGGCAGAGACCCAGTACTTC
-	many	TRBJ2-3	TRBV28	CASSSPLWGGPRTDTQYF	TGTGCCAGCAGTTCCCCTCTGTGGGGGGGCCCCCGCACAGATACGCAGTATTTT
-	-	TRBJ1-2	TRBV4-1	CASSQTPLANYGYTF	TGCGCCAGCAGCCAGACACCTTTAGCTAACTATGGCTACACCTTC
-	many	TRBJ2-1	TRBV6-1	CASSEWLGGVAYNEQFF	TGTGCCAGCAGTGAATGGCTTGGCGGGGTAGCCTACAATGAGCAGTTCTTC